The next 24 T cell receptor beta chains were all read from a single sample in a study of regulatory T cells in long-lasting Graves disease. Time point of the sample: newly diagnosed GD, antithyroid drugs for less than 3 months. The TCR library was prepared using RNA isolated from PBMCs. Assembly of TCR beta libraries relied on iRepertoire HTBI primers together with Arm-PCR of CDR3 regions. TCRdb analysed the multiplex PCR reads with MiXCR anew, one entry per CDR3 protein. This table has fewer than 500,000 distinct CDR3 sequences, 15% to 20% appearing once. This same sample was also taken into another study, of T cells in Graves' hyperthyroidism and ophthalmopathy.

The material sequenced was peripheral blood mononuclear cells (PBMCs), taken at new diagnosis, from a patient treated with antithyroid drugs. The receptor source for this set is a man aged 40-49 years with Graves disease.

This clonotype was detected a few times. This chain uses TRBV7-8 with TRBJ2-5; D gene uncertain. CDR1 and CDR2 from the germline V gene are SGHVS and FQNEAQ. The CDR3 is 15 amino acids. Trimming took 5 bases from V and 2 from J, leaving 15 bases between them. CDR3 nucleotides: TGTGCCAGCAGCGCCGGACGGTTGAAACAAGAGACCCAGTACTTC. Protein: CASSAGRLKQETQYF.

Ten or more counts support this clonotype. The V and J genes are TRBV7-2 and TRBJ2-3; D remains ambiguous. This CDR3 is built from 13 residues. Germline V gene data show CDR1 as SGHTA and CDR2 as FQGNSA. V was trimmed by 5 bases and J by 2 bases, leaving 8 bases between them. The CDR3 DNA reads TGTGCCAGCAGCCAACGGAACACAGATACGCAGTATTTT. Its translation is CASSQRNTDTQYF.

Turning to this clonotype: Its ends do not fully match the called genes, so a read error is possible. This chain connects TRBV28 to TRBJ1-5; TRBD1 is a possible D gene (5 bases). The CDR3 loop spans 16 amino acids. CDR1 MDHEN and CDR2 SYDVKM come from the germline V gene. The CDR3 here is CASSLTAGKSNEPQHF. The DNA for the CDR3 is TGTGCCAGCAGTTTAACGGCAGGGAAGAGCAATGAGCCCCAGCATTTT.

This clonotype was detected many times. V and J are TRBV28 and TRBJ2-4; either TRBD1 or TRBD2 may fit D (6 bases each). Trimming pared 6 bases from V and 7 bases from J, leaving 16 bases between. This CDR3 region has 14 residues. Germline V gene data show CDR1 as MDHEN and CDR2 as SYDVKM. This CDR3 reads CASRGSGARNIQYF. CDR3 in DNA: TGTGCCAGCAGGGGGTCGGGGGCCCGGAACATTCAGTACTTC.

This clonotype was recorded many times. The chain employs TRBV20-1 and TRBJ2-1; possible D gene TRBD1, 6 bases. Germline V gene data show CDR1 as DFQATT and CDR2 as SNEGSKA (reference sequence). The CDR3 loop spans 14 amino acids. Deletions cut 3 bases from V and 4 bases from J, with 13 bases between. DNA for the CDR3: TGCAGTGCTAGTCCGGACAGACCTTACAATGAGCAGTTCTTC. It yields the protein CSASPDRPYNEQFF.

This clonotype was seen repeatedly, ten times or more. The J gene is TRBJ1-1, the V gene TRBV5-1, with 7 bases lining up with TRBD1. This CDR3 comprises 15 residues. Germline V gene sequence: CDR1 SGHRS, CDR2 YFSETQ. Unmatched junction bases numbered 7, after V lost 2 bases and J lost 3 bases. The CDR3 loop reads CASSLRQGSYTEAFF. CDR3 sequence (DNA): TGCGCCAGCAGCTTACGACAGGGCTCGTACACTGAAGCTTTCTTT.

There are many counts of this clonotype. The chain uses TRBV28 and TRBJ1-5; D might be TRBD1 (5 bases). The V end lost 3 bases, the J end lost 3 bases, and 6 bases lay between the germline ends. The CDR3 runs to 13 residues. Germline-derived CDR1 and CDR2 are MDHEN and SYDVKM. The CDR3 nucleotides read TGTGCCAGCAGTTTTGGGACCAATCAGCCCCAGCATTTT. Translation gives CASSFGTNQPQHF. The full variable domain, completed using reference TRBV28 and TRBJ1-5, is DVKVTQSSRYLVKRTGEKVFLECVQDMDHENMFWYRQDPGLGLRLIYFSYDVKMKEKGDIPEGYSVSREKKERFSLILESASTNQTSMYLCASSFGTNQPQHFGDGTRLSIL.

The gene calls are TRBV15 and TRBJ2-7; 9 bases fit TRBD2. Trimming removed 1 base from V and 1 base from J; junction bases left unmatched: 2. This CDR3 comprises 15 residues. Germline V gives CDR1 LNHNV, CDR2 YYDKDF (reference sequence). DNA for the CDR3: TGTGCCACCAGCAGAGCTAGCGGGATTTCCTACGAGCAGTACTTC. It is translated as CATSRASGISYEQYF.

For this clonotype: A much larger clonotype is one base distant, so this may be a read error. The chain combines TRBV29-1 with TRBJ2-1; the match to TRBD1 covers 7 bases. CDR1 is SQVTM, CDR2 ANQGSEA, per germline. This CDR3 is built from 14 residues. The CDR3, as DNA: TGCAGCGTTACCGGGACAGCCAGTTACAATGGGCAGTTCTTC. Its protein product is CSVTGTASYNGQFF.

This clonotype was seen at least ten times. V and J are TRBV3-1 and TRBJ1-1; the D is unclear. Trimming pared 1 base from V and 11 bases from J, leaving 8 bases between. CDR1 and CDR2 (germline): LGHDT, YNNKEL (reference sequence). This CDR3 spans 11 amino acids. In DNA, the CDR3 is TGTGCCAGCAGCCAAGGAGGGAGGGCTTTCTTT. Encoded protein: CASSQGGRAFF.

Concerning this clonotype: One end of the junction does not line up with germline, which may come from a read error. The genes are TRBV7-9 and TRBJ1-2; no definite D call. The CDR3 contains 11 residues. The germline CDR1 and CDR2 sequences are SEHNR and FQNEAQ (reference sequence). The CDR3 sequence: CATSPLRGYTF. CDR3 in DNA: TGTGCCACCAGCCCCTTGCGTGGCTACACCTTC.

This clonotype was counted between two and nine times. V and J are TRBV2 and TRBJ2-7, with 13 bases that match TRBD2. The CDR3 extends over 14 amino acids. V shed 4 bases and J 6 bases; nucleotides not matched to a gene: 3. The V gene's germline CDR1 is SNHLY and CDR2 FYNNEI. Here the CDR3 DNA reads TGTGCCAGCAGTGGGACTAGCGGGAGTGGCGAGCAGTACTTC. Residues: CASSGTSGSGEQYF.

This clonotype was counted between two and nine times. The chain joins TRBV20-1 to TRBJ2-1; D remains unclear. CDR3 length equals 13 residues. Trimming shortened V by 6 bases and J by 5 bases, and 14 bases separated the two germline ends. From germline, CDR1 is DFQATT and CDR2 SNEGSKA (reference sequence). The CDR3 spells CSAHGRVHNEQFF. The CDR3 nucleotides are TGCAGTGCGCACGGACGGGTTCACAATGAGCAGTTCTTC.

V usage is TRBV7-3 and J usage is TRBJ1-2; D gene uncertain. Trimming took 7 bases from V and 4 from J, leaving 16 bases between them. Germline CDR1 reads SGHTA; CDR2 reads FQGTGA. The CDR3 covers 14 residues. The CDR3 region is CASTLSDGFYGYTF. In DNA, the CDR3 is TGTGCCAGCACACTGAGTGACGGTTTCTATGGCTACACCTTC.

This clonotype appeared many times. The chain combines TRBV6-1 with TRBJ2-1, with a tentative D call TRBD2 (7 bases). Germline V gene data show CDR1 as MNHNS and CDR2 as SASEGT. There are 15 residues in the CDR3. The V end lost 6 bases, the J end lost 2 bases, and 14 bases lay between the germline ends. In DNA form, the CDR3 reads TGTGCCAGCAGGGCCGTAGGGGGGGCCTACAATGAGCAGTTCTTC. Amino acids: CASRAVGGAYNEQFF.

The V call is TRBV7-6, the J call TRBJ1-5; D remains ambiguous. The CDR3 length is 13 residues. V lost 2 bases and J 3 bases, leaving 5 bases between the germline ends. The germline CDR1 and CDR2 sequences are SGHVS and FNYEAQ. Here the CDR3 DNA reads TGTGCCAGCAGCTTACACGTCAATCAGCCCCAGCATTTT. Protein: CASSLHVNQPQHF.

V usage is TRBV2 and J usage is TRBJ2-7; 9 bases map to TRBD1. The CDR3 consists of 15 residues. The V segment lost 2 bases and the J segment 3 bases; nucleotides outside the gene matches: 5. The germline CDR1 and CDR2 sequences are SNHLY and FYNNEI. The CDR3 DNA follows: TGTGCCAGCAGTGAATCGGGACAGGGTCTCTACGAGCAGTACTTC. It codes for CASSESGQGLYEQYF.

For this clonotype: Being one base from a much bigger clone, this may be a read error. The rearrangement links TRBV12-3 or TRBV12-4 to TRBJ2-7; 12 positions match TRBD2. The CDR3 sequence is 14 residues long. Losses at the gene ends were 10 bases for V and 3 bases for J; bases not matched to a gene: 7. In DNA, the CDR3 is TGTGCCAACAGACGGACTAGCGGGAACTACGAGCAGTACTTC. Amino acid sequence: CANRRTSGNYEQYF.

The sample holds many counts of this clonotype. The gene calls are TRBV7-8 and TRBJ2-3, with unresolved D. Between the trimmed V and J ends, which lost 0 bases and 2 bases, there was a span of 3 bases. CDR3 length: 13 amino acids. The germline V gene encodes CDR1 SGHVS and CDR2 FQNEAQ. CDR3 in DNA: TGTGCCAGCAGCTTAGCGTTCACAGATACGCAGTATTTT. It specifies CASSLAFTDTQYF.

The genes are TRBV19 and TRBJ1-5; D gene uncertain. V lost 0 bases to trimming and J lost 3 bases, with 9 bases between them. This CDR3 spans 15 amino acids. The germline V gene has CDR1 LNHDA and CDR2 SQIVND (reference sequence). CDR3 region: CASSIDPWDNQPQHF. CDR3 coding DNA: TGTGCCAGTAGTATAGATCCGTGGGACAATCAGCCCCAGCATTTT.

In this sample, this clonotype turned up many times. This chain connects TRBV28 to TRBJ1-1; 8 bases match TRBD1. The CDR3 sequence is 14 residues long. Trimming cost V 5 bases and J 10 bases; bases outside gene matches: 12. The germline CDR1 and CDR2 sequences are MDHEN and SYDVKM. The CDR3 reads CASSGTGQGSSAFF. The CDR3 DNA is TGTGCCAGCAGTGGCACCGGACAGGGAAGTTCAGCTTTCTTT.

This clonotype was counted between two and nine times. The chain employs TRBV19 and TRBJ1-1; maybe TRBD1 (6 bases). The CDR3 is 15 amino acids. V was shortened by 6 bases and J by 4 bases, with 18 bases between the two germline ends. From germline, CDR1 is LNHDA and CDR2 SQIVND (reference sequence). The CDR3 bases are TGTGCCAGTAGCCCCCAGCGGGGAGGGGGCACTGAAGCTTTCTTT. It codes for CASSPQRGGGTEAFF. Full variable domain (remainder filled in from reference TRBV19 and TRBJ1-1): DGGITQSPKYLFRKEGQNVTLSCEQNLNHDAMYWYRQDPGQGLRLIYYSQIVNDFQKGDIAEGYSVSREKKESFPLTVTSAQKNPTAFYLCASSPQRGGGTEAFFGQGTRLTVV.

This clonotype was recorded a few times. This chain joins TRBV7-8 and TRBJ2-1; the match to TRBD2 covers 7 bases. Germline V gene data show CDR1 as SGHVS and CDR2 as FQNEAQ. With 1 base clipped from V and 8 bases from J, the junction kept 8 bases outside the gene matches. This CDR3 is 15 amino acids long. The CDR3 coding sequence is TGTGCCAGCAGCTTAGTTGGACTAGTTATGGATGAGCAGTTCTTC. It translates to CASSLVGLVMDEQFF.

This clonotype was seen ten or more times. The chain uses TRBV11-2 and TRBJ1-6; the match to TRBD1 covers 8 bases. The CDR3 covers 13 residues. CDR1 and CDR2 (germline): SGHAT, FQNNGV. With 5 bases clipped from V and 9 bases from J, the junction kept 3 bases outside the gene matches. The CDR3 bases are TGTGCCAGCAGCCCCGGACAGGGTTCACCCCTCCACTTT. Translated, it gives CASSPGQGSPLHF.